The rows below give T cell receptor beta chains drawn from one sample of a study of T cell responses to AZD1222 COVID-19 vaccine. Some clones are missing from TCRdb's copy, which holds only in-frame ones; the method was immunoSEQ multiplex PCR. The repertoire holds some 53,000 clones, 87% seen once, with roughly 2.6% in the top ten. The sample in question was peripheral blood, obtained 28 days after the second AZD1222 dose. Receptor source: an adult who received the AZD1222 COVID-19 vaccine. The CDR3 runs from the conserved cysteine through the conserved F or W. Fields, in order: clone size, CDR3 length, V gene, D gene, J gene, CDR3 protein, CDR3 DNA. A D gene is named only where the DNA matches it firmly. Not every row has a clone size; where given, it reads once, few, many or a size class.

clone size: once
CDR3 length: 14
V gene: TRBV20-1
D gene: NA
J gene: TRBJ1-3
CDR3 protein: CSASRPHSGNTIYF
CDR3 DNA: TGCAGTGCTAGTCGGCCGCACTCTGGAAACACCATATATTTT

clone size: NA
CDR3 length: 14
V gene: TRBV4-1
D gene: NA
J gene: TRBJ2-7
CDR3 protein: CASSQGRGPYEQYF
CDR3 DNA: TGCGCCAGCAGCCAAGGCAGGGGTCCCTACGAGCAGTACTTC

clone size: NA
CDR3 length: 11
V gene: TRBV12-3/TRBV12-4
D gene: NA
J gene: TRBJ2-5
CDR3 protein: CASSLEKTQYF
CDR3 DNA: TGTGCCAGCAGTTTAGAGAAGACCCAGTACTTC

clone size: NA
CDR3 length: 15
V gene: TRBV6-5
D gene: NA
J gene: TRBJ2-7
CDR3 protein: CASSYGGRTATGQYF
CDR3 DNA: TGTGCCAGCAGTTACGGGGGCCGGACGGCTACGGGGCAGTACTTC

clone size: NA
CDR3 length: 15
V gene: TRBV2
D gene: TRBD1
J gene: TRBJ1-2
CDR3 protein: CASSLYRGTGDGYTF
CDR3 DNA: TGTGCCAGCAGTTTGTACCGGGGGACAGGGGATGGCTACACCTTC

clone size: NA
CDR3 length: 14
V gene: TRBV6-5
D gene: TRBD1
J gene: TRBJ2-1
CDR3 protein: CASRAAGGYNEQFF
CDR3 DNA: TGTGCCAGCCGAGCCGCAGGGGGCTACAATGAGCAGTTCTTC

clone size: NA
CDR3 length: 13
V gene: TRBV20-1
D gene: NA
J gene: TRBJ1-5
CDR3 protein: CSASAGENQPQHF
CDR3 DNA: TGCAGTGCTAGTGCGGGGGAGAATCAGCCCCAGCATTTT

clone size: NA
CDR3 length: 14
V gene: TRBV3-1/TRBV3-2
D gene: TRBD2
J gene: TRBJ2-2
CDR3 protein: CATTTSGSAGELFF
CDR3 DNA: TGTGCCACCACGACTAGCGGGAGCGCCGGGGAGCTGTTTTTT

clone size: NA
CDR3 length: 14
V gene: TRBV9
D gene: NA
J gene: TRBJ2-1
CDR3 protein: CASSPGGARNEQFF
CDR3 DNA: TGTGCCAGCAGCCCGGGTGGGGCTCGCAATGAGCAGTTCTTC

clone size: NA
CDR3 length: 15
V gene: TRBV29-1
D gene: NA
J gene: TRBJ2-6
CDR3 protein: CSVDGSPSGANVLTF
CDR3 DNA: TGCAGCGTTGACGGCAGCCCGTCCGGGGCCAACGTCCTGACTTTC

clone size: NA
CDR3 length: 13
V gene: TRBV5-4
D gene: TRBD2
J gene: TRBJ2-7
CDR3 protein: CASSSGTRQEQYF
CDR3 DNA: TGTGCCAGCAGTTCCGGGACTAGGCAAGAGCAGTACTTC

clone size: NA
CDR3 length: 16
V gene: TRBV24-1
D gene: NA
J gene: TRBJ2-3
CDR3 protein: CATSGGTPPNPNTQYF
CDR3 DNA: TGTGCCACCAGTGGCGGGACACCCCCCAACCCGAATACGCAGTATTTT

clone size: NA
CDR3 length: 13
V gene: TRBV27
D gene: NA
J gene: TRBJ2-1
CDR3 protein: CASLRDGDNEQFF
CDR3 DNA: TGTGCCAGCCTCCGGGACGGAGACAATGAGCAGTTCTTC

clone size: NA
CDR3 length: 12
V gene: TRBV30
D gene: NA
J gene: TRBJ1-5
CDR3 protein: CAWGAGSQPQHF
CDR3 DNA: TGTGCCTGGGGTGCAGGGTCCCAGCCCCAGCATTTT

clone size: once
CDR3 length: 15
V gene: TRBV2
D gene: TRBD2
J gene: TRBJ2-7
CDR3 protein: CASRVGTSGSYEQYF
CDR3 DNA: TGTGCCAGCAGGGTCGGGACTAGCGGGAGCTACGAGCAGTACTTC

clone size: NA
CDR3 length: 12
V gene: TRBV29-1
D gene: TRBD1
J gene: TRBJ2-7
CDR3 protein: CSVGQGTIEQYF
CDR3 DNA: TGCAGCGTTGGACAGGGCACCATCGAGCAGTACTTC

clone size: few
CDR3 length: 17
V gene: TRBV19
D gene: TRBD1
J gene: TRBJ1-2
CDR3 protein: CASRTGQGGGINYGYTF
CDR3 DNA: TGTGCCAGTAGAACTGGACAGGGAGGAGGGATCAACTATGGCTACACCTTC

clone size: NA
CDR3 length: 13
V gene: TRBV5-6
D gene: NA
J gene: TRBJ1-1
CDR3 protein: CASSLAGDTEAFF
CDR3 DNA: TGTGCCAGCAGCTTGGCCGGGGACACTGAAGCTTTCTTT

clone size: NA
CDR3 length: 13
V gene: TRBV28
D gene: TRBD1
J gene: TRBJ1-5
CDR3 protein: CASSGQGNQPQHF
CDR3 DNA: TGTGCCAGCAGCGGACAGGGCAATCAGCCCCAGCATTTT